Following are 13 T cell receptor beta chains from one sample sequenced in a study of T cells in Graves' hyperthyroidism and ophthalmopathy. TCR beta CDR3 regions were amplified from RNA. Carried out on the TCR CDR3, a first-round RT-PCR used the HTBI primer set. TCRdb independently ran MiXCR on the multiplex PCR reads; one entry per CDR3 protein. The data hold 550,000 to 700,000 distinct CDR3 sequences, with about 14% observed a single time. Sequencing was carried out using blood. Receptor source: a woman in her thirties or forties with Graves' ophthalmopathy.

This clonotype was recorded at least ten times. This chain joins TRBV25-1 and TRBJ1-3; no reliable D call. The CDR3 is made up of 12 amino acids. Germline values: CDR1 MGHDK, CDR2 SYGVNS. V was trimmed by 2 bases and J by 8 bases, leaving 7 bases between them. Here the CDR3 DNA reads TGTGCCAGCAGTGAAGGCCGAGACACCATATATTTT. Amino acids: CASSEGRDTIYF.

The chain is built from TRBV28 and TRBJ2-7, with D hard to call. This CDR3 has 13 amino acids. V was pared by 6 bases and J by 6 bases, with 15 bases between. In germline, CDR1 is MDHEN, CDR2 SYDVKM. The CDR3 loop is CASRPKFSREQYF. The CDR3 DNA is TGTGCCAGCAGACCCAAATTTAGTCGCGAGCAGTACTTC. The complete variable domain, with remaining parts taken from reference TRBV28 and TRBJ2-7, reads DVKVTQSSRYLVKRTGEKVFLECVQDMDHENMFWYRQDPGLGLRLIYFSYDVKMKEKGDIPEGYSVSREKKERFSLILESASTNQTSMYLCASRPKFSREQYFGPGTRLTVT.

This clonotype appeared many times. The rearrangement uses TRBV12-3 or TRBV12-4 and TRBJ1-2, with TRBD1 identical over 7 bases. J gave up 7 bases and V 1 base, and 3 bases lay outside the gene matches. The CDR3 is 13 residues long. In nucleotides, the CDR3 is TGTGCCAGCAGTTTAGGGCAGGGGGTTGGCTACACCTTC. Translated, it gives CASSLGQGVGYTF.

This clonotype was recorded at least ten times. The chain joins TRBV6-4 to TRBJ1-1; unclear D gene. Germline V gene sequence: CDR1 MRHNA, CDR2 SNTAGT. There are 13 residues in the CDR3. V dropped 6 bases and J dropped 11 bases, with 19 bases sitting between them. The CDR3 DNA reads as TGTGCCAGCAGCGCAACGGACGGAGGGCGGGCTTTCTTT. Residues: CASSATDGGRAFF.

This clonotype was detected many times. This chain uses TRBV6-2 or TRBV6-3 with TRBJ2-7, with TRBD1 identical over 8 bases. Unmatched junction bases numbered 9, after V lost 4 bases and J lost 1 base. The CDR3 totals 16 residues. Germline CDR1 and CDR2: MNHEY and SVGEGT. The CDR3 bases are TGTGCCAGCAGTTCCCCGGACAGGGCGCTGTCCTACGAGCAGTACTTC. Its protein is CASSSPDRALSYEQYF.

This clonotype was counted a few times. The V gene is TRBV5-1, the J gene TRBJ2-2; D uncertain. Trimming cost V 0 bases and J 6 bases, with 9 bases left between them. The germline CDR1 and CDR2 sequences are SGHRS and YFSETQ. This CDR3 is 14 amino acids long. In nucleotides, the CDR3 is TGCGCCAGCAGCTTGGAACCCGTCGCCGGGGAGCTGTTTTTT. It specifies CASSLEPVAGELFF.

The J gene is TRBJ2-5, the V gene TRBV5-5; 8 bases map to TRBD2. The CDR3 totals 16 residues. CDR1 is SGHKS and CDR2 is YYEKEE in the germline V gene (reference sequence). Unmatched junction bases numbered 6, after V lost 0 bases and J lost 2 bases. This CDR3 reads CASSLVGIAGQETQYF. The CDR3, as DNA: TGTGCCAGCAGCTTGGTGGGGATAGCGGGGCAAGAGACCCAGTACTTC. Combining the CDR3 with reference TRBV5-5 and TRBJ2-5 gives the whole variable domain DAGVTQSPTHLIKTRGQQVTLRCSPISGHKSVSWYQQVLGQGPQFIFQYYEKEERGRGNFPDRFSARQFPNYSSELNVNALLLGDSALYLCASSLVGIAGQETQYFGPGTRLLVL.

The table lists this clonotype with many counts. This chain joins TRBV6-2 or TRBV6-3 and TRBJ1-5; unclear D gene. The CDR3 runs 16 residues. Deletions cut 4 bases from V and 5 bases from J, with 18 bases between. From germline, CDR1 is MNHEY and CDR2 SVGEGT. CDR3 bases: TGTGCCAGCAGTTCTCTAGAGTCCGGGCTTGATCAGCCCCAGCATTTT. It is translated as CASSSLESGLDQPQHF.

This clonotype was recorded many times. The chain joins TRBV6-5 to TRBJ1-1, with D perhaps TRBD1 (5 bases). The V gene's germline CDR1 is MNHEY and CDR2 SVGAGI. The V end lost 3 bases, the J end lost 1 base, and 9 bases lay between the germline ends. This CDR3 has 14 amino acids. Written as DNA, the CDR3 is TGTGCCAGCAGTTATTATCAGGGGAACACTGAAGCTTTCTTT. Translating gives CASSYYQGNTEAFF.

CDR3 loop: CASSLASGGFETQYF. CDR3 nucleotides: TGTGCCAGCAGCTTAGCTAGCGGGGGTTTCGAGACCCAGTACTTC. The chain recombines TRBV7-2 with TRBJ2-5, with 9 bases lining up with TRBD2. The CDR3 covers 15 residues. The V segment lost 0 bases and the J segment 5 bases; nucleotides outside the gene matches: 4. Germline CDR1 and CDR2: SGHTA and FQGNSA.

This clonotype has ten or more counts. The V gene is TRBV20-1, the J gene TRBJ2-1; no clear D. The germline V gene encodes CDR1 DFQATT and CDR2 SNEGSKA (reference sequence). Trimming removed 4 bases from V and 4 bases from J, with 11 bases in between. The CDR3 runs 13 residues. The CDR3 DNA reads as TGCAGTGCTATTCGAGTGGGGTACAATGAGCAGTTCTTC. Residues: CSAIRVGYNEQFF.

This clonotype was detected many times. The J gene is TRBJ2-5, the V gene TRBV28; the D is unclear. Trimming cost V 6 bases and J 4 bases, with 9 bases left between them. The CDR3 loop spans 12 amino acids. CDR1 MDHEN and CDR2 SYDVKM come from the germline V gene. The CDR3: CASRPLGETQYF. DNA of the CDR3: TGTGCCAGCAGGCCTCTGGGAGAGACCCAGTACTTC.

This clonotype was seen more than once but under ten times. The chain carries TRBV19 and TRBJ1-1; D is unresolved. This CDR3 region has 15 residues. The V gene lost 6 bases and the J gene lost 2 bases, with 16 bases spanning the gap. Germline CDR1 LNHDA, CDR2 SQIVND (reference sequence). Written as DNA, the CDR3 is TGTGCCAGTAGCTCTCATCCACAGCGAAACACTGAAGCTTTCTTT. This gives the protein CASSSHPQRNTEAFF.